The present TCR beta chain was sequenced within a study of glioma-infiltrating T cells after dendritic cell vaccination. Looking at the study overall: Glioblastoma patients came from Phase I and II dendritic cell vaccination trials.

PBMC sampling occurred before vaccination, two weeks after the third dose, and at progression. General study results and limits: Complete blood and tumor specimen sets were limited to few patients.

The primer mix had 60 V beta and 13 J beta primers. Sequenced by immunoSEQ multiplex PCR; TCRdb stores in-frame clones only, minus some. Here the sample spans tens of thousands of clones, 85% being singletons. This clone was detected only a few times. The antigen remains unidentified. The CDR3 contains 15 residues. Germline CDR1 is SEHNR and CDR2 is FQNEAQ (reference sequence). J gave up 7 bases and V 6 bases, and 10 bases lay outside the gene matches. This sequence was found in a human donor with glioblastoma. The sample was blood, taken before dendritic cell vaccination. The chain has TRBV7-9 and TRBJ1-4; 8 positions match TRBD1. CDR3 coding DNA: TGTGCCAGCAGTCCGGAGGGACAGGCCCGTGAAAAACTGTTTTTT. This sequence encodes CASSPEGQAREKLFF.